This T cell receptor (beta chain) was found in a study of blood T cell repertoires in COVID-19. Overall study context: Material from acute and convalescent COVID-19 was sourced from the United States, Italy and Spain. T cells, B-cell-depleted T cells, or PBMCs supplied cDNA or gDNA.

Assay used: immunoSEQ multiplex PCR; TCRdb lists only in-frame clones, some missing. The sample lists about 280,000 clones, approximately 90% occurring once. CDR1 MGHRA and CDR2 YSYEKL come from the germline V gene. The CDR3 is 16 amino acids. The V gene lost 0 bases and the J gene lost 9 bases, with 18 bases spanning the gap. The V and J genes are TRBV4-1 and TRBJ2-4; possible D gene TRBD2, 6 bases. The sample was PBMCs or T cells enriched from blood (not recorded which). The clonotype was recovered from a man aged 35 to 55 who had been exposed to COVID-19. In nucleotides, the CDR3 is TGCGCCAGCAGCCAAGAGGCGGGGTTCCCCCAAGGCATTCAGTACTTC. It encodes CASSQEAGFPQGIQYF.